The sequence of this T cell receptor (beta chain) was determined in a study of Graves' ophthalmopathy and Graves' hyperthyroidism. The CDR3 consists of 15 residues. Germline V gives CDR1 MGHRA, CDR2 YSYEKL. The V gene lost 0 bases and the J gene lost 4 bases, with 10 bases spanning the gap. This clonotype was counted many times. The sequenced template was RNA, covering the TCR beta CDR3 region. The first round was an RT-PCR with HTBI primers, and the second round was a multiplex PCR. One entry per CDR3 protein results from TCRdb running MiXCR on the multiplex PCR reads. This sample has around 1,200,000 distinct CDR3 sequences, with 35% to 40% found just once.

The sample taken for sequencing was peripheral blood or thyroid tissue (not recorded which). The TCR originated in an adult man with Graves' hyperthyroidism. The J gene is TRBJ1-5, the V gene TRBV4-1; D is ambiguous. CDR3 nucleotides: TGCGCCAGCAGCCAAGATCAGGACGGGAATCAGCCCCAGCATTTT. This translates into CASSQDQDGNQPQHF.